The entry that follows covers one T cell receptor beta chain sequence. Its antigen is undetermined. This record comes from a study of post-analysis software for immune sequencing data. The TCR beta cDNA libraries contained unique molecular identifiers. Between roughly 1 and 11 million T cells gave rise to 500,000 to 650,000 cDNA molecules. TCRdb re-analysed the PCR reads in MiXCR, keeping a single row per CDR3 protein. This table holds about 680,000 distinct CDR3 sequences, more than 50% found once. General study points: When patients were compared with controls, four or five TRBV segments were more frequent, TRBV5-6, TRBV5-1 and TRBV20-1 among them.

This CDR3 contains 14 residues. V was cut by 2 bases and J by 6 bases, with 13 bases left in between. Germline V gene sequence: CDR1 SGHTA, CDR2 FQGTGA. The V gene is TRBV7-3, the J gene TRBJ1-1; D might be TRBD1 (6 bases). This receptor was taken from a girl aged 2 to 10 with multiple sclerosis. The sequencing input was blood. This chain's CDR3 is CASSLGRGRSEAFF. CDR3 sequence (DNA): TGTGCCAGCAGCTTAGGCAGGGGAAGGTCTGAAGCTTTCTTT.